This T cell receptor beta chain emerged from a study of T-cell reconstitution after alpha-beta-depleted transplantation in children. Unique molecular identifiers were incorporated during preparation of the TCRbeta library. In TCRdb, the PCR reads were re-called with MiXCR into one record per CDR3 protein. This table holds around 500,000 distinct CDR3 sequences, about an eighth found once. The table lists this clonotype with many counts. The CDR3 extends over 13 amino acids. Trimming took 2 bases from V and 5 from J, leaving 11 bases between them. Germline V gene sequence: CDR1 SQVTM, CDR2 ANQGSEA. This receptor was obtained from a human donor who donated a stem cell graft to a child with combined immunodeficiency. The rearrangement links TRBV29-1 to TRBJ2-3, with D possibly being TRBD1 (6 bases). The sequencing here drew on PBMCs from the stem cell graft donor, taken from the stem cell graft. This CDR3 reads CSVELQGVDTQYF. For the CDR3, the DNA is TGCAGCGTTGAATTACAGGGCGTAGATACGCAGTATTTT.